Listed here are 19 T cell receptor beta chains from one sample, sequenced in a study of T cells in localized non-small cell lung cancer. Profiled with immunoSEQ multiplex PCR; TCRdb holds only in-frame clones, not every one. The repertoire has approximately 2,800 clones, roughly a third of them found once; the top ten carry roughly 21%. Specimen: lung tumor tissue, collected before any cancer treatment. The receptors come from a female donor at least 60 years old with stage II squamous cell lung carcinoma.

The chain combines TRBV30 with TRBJ2-2; D is ambiguous. CDR3 length equals 15 residues. Trimming removed 1 base from V and 4 bases from J, with 13 bases in between. Per germline, CDR1 GTSNPN and CDR2 SVGIG (reference sequence). CDR3 coding DNA: TGTGCCTGGAGTGACAGCGCCTACTCCACCGGGGAGCTGTTTTTT. Amino acid sequence: CAWSDSAYSTGELFF.

This clone was observed a handful of times. The chain is built from TRBV11-3 and TRBJ2-2; 7 positions agree with TRBD1. This CDR3 comprises 17 residues. V shed 6 bases and J 0 bases; nucleotides not matched to a gene: 10. From germline, CDR1 is SGHNT and CDR2 YENEEA. The CDR3 protein is CASSWDSISANTGELFF. CDR3 bases: TGTGCCAGCAGTTGGGACAGCATTTCCGCGAACACCGGGGAGCTGTTTTTT.

This clone has only a few counts. This chain uses TRBV6-8 with TRBJ2-3; D gene ambiguous. Germline loops: CDR1 MNHGY, CDR2 SAAAGT. This CDR3 contains 14 residues. V was trimmed by 5 bases and J by 0 bases, leaving 9 bases between them. The CDR3 loop is CASSAEVSTDTQYF. The CDR3, as DNA: TGTGCCAGCAGTGCTGAGGTTAGCACAGATACGCAGTATTTT.

This clone appeared a few times. The rearrangement links TRBV9 to TRBJ2-7, with 8 bases aligning to TRBD1. Germline loops: CDR1 SGDLS, CDR2 YYNGEE. The CDR3 is 15 amino acids. With V trimmed by 1 base and J by 3 bases, 6 bases remained unmatched. The CDR3: CASSVTPDRDYEQYF. In DNA, the CDR3 is TGTGCCAGCAGCGTAACCCCGGACAGGGACTACGAGCAGTACTTC.

The J gene is TRBJ2-1, the V gene TRBV5-8; TRBD2 matches at 7 bases. The length of the CDR3 is 13 residues. Germline V gene lookup returns CDR1 SGHTS and CDR2 YDEGEE. V was pared by 4 bases and J by 9 bases, with 7 bases of the junction left unmatched. CDR3 sequence reads: CASSRSGEGEQFF. In DNA form, the CDR3 reads TGTGCCAGCAGCCGCTCGGGGGAGGGTGAGCAGTTCTTC.

The chain combines TRBV11-3 with TRBJ1-2; D unclear. This CDR3 region has 14 residues. Trimming took off 3 bases at V and 2 bases at J, with 10 bases between the two ends. CDR1 and CDR2 (germline): SGHNT, YENEEA. The CDR3 bases are TGTGCCAGCAGCTTGGGGTCAGGAAACTATGGCTACACCTTC. This gives the protein CASSLGSGNYGYTF.

This clone was counted between two and nine times. The chain links TRBV11-3 to TRBJ1-3; tentatively, D is TRBD1 (6 bases). The germline V and J ends were trimmed by 2 bases and 0 bases, with 11 bases remaining between them. This CDR3 region has 16 residues. CDR1 is SGHNT, CDR2 YENEEA, per germline. In nucleotides, the CDR3 is TGTGCCAGCAGCTTAAGCCAGGGGAGCTCTGGAAACACCATATATTTT. Its protein product is CASSLSQGSSGNTIYF.

The sample holds a few counts of this clone. This sequence joins TRBV19 and TRBJ1-5; D is possibly TRBD1 (6 bases). Trimming took off 5 bases at V and 5 bases at J, with 10 bases between the two ends. In germline, CDR1 is LNHDA, CDR2 SQIVND (reference sequence). The CDR3 covers 13 residues. The CDR3 DNA sequence: TGTGCCAGTAGTCAGGGGATCCATCAGCCCCAGCATTTT. Translation: CASSQGIHQPQHF.

V gene TRBV11-3 combines with J gene TRBJ2-7; D gene unclear. This CDR3 has 15 residues. Germline values: CDR1 SGHNT, CDR2 YENEEA. V lost 3 bases, J lost 0 bases, and 12 bases lay in between. The CDR3 coding sequence is TGTGCCAGCAGCTTGGAGCAGCAAAGCTCCTACGAGCAGTACTTC. This sequence encodes CASSLEQQSSYEQYF.

This chain uses TRBV9 with TRBJ1-5; TRBD1 might be the D (6 bases). V gave up 6 bases and J gave up 3 bases, with 13 bases separating them. The CDR3 consists of 14 residues. From germline, CDR1 is SGDLS and CDR2 YYNGEE. CDR3 nucleotides: TGTGCCAGCACCAAAACAGGGCCCAATCAGCCCCAGCATTTT. Translating gives CASTKTGPNQPQHF.

This clone has only a few counts. The J gene is TRBJ2-1, the V gene TRBV6-8; a weak D match, TRBD1 (6 bases). The CDR3 extends over 16 amino acids. The V end was cut by 0 bases, the J end by 7 bases, with 16 bases between. Germline V lookup: CDR1 MNHGY, CDR2 SAAAGT. CDR3: CASSYSTQLQGNEQFF. CDR3 bases: TGTGCCAGCAGTTACTCGACTCAGTTGCAGGGGAATGAGCAGTTCTTC.

V and J are TRBV5-1 and TRBJ1-1, with TRBD1 identical over 9 bases. Germline CDR1 SGHRS, CDR2 YFSETQ. The V gene end was trimmed by 0 bases and the J gene end by 6 bases; junction bases not matched to a gene: 6. This CDR3 spans 15 amino acids. CDR3 in amino acids: CASSLAGQGHAEAFF. The CDR3, as DNA: TGCGCCAGCAGCTTGGCCGGACAGGGGCACGCTGAAGCTTTCTTT.

The rearrangement joins TRBV29-1 to TRBJ2-1, with 15 bases aligning to TRBD2. J lost 4 bases, V lost 7 bases, and 17 bases had no gene match. CDR3 length: 19 amino acids. Germline V gene lookup returns CDR1 SQVTM and CDR2 ANQGSEA. CDR3 amino acids: CSGSTGTSGRLHQYNEQFF. As DNA, the CDR3 is TGCAGCGGGTCCACAGGGACTAGCGGGAGGCTTCATCAGTACAATGAGCAGTTCTTC.

Only a few counts were recorded for this clone. V usage is TRBV14 and J usage is TRBJ2-2; 7 nucleotides line up with TRBD2. The CDR3 is made up of 15 amino acids. Germline V lookup: CDR1 SGHDN, CDR2 FVKESK. Trimming cost V 4 bases and J 7 bases; bases outside gene matches: 9. CDR3 DNA sequence: TGTGCCAGCAGCCCAAGACTAGCCGGCCTCGGGGAGCTGTTTTTT. As protein: CASSPRLAGLGELFF.

V usage is TRBV10-3 and J usage is TRBJ2-7; D not certain. Germline-derived CDR1 and CDR2 are ENHRY and SYGVKD. CDR3 size: 12 residues. V was shortened by 7 bases and J by 5 bases, with 12 bases between the two germline ends. In DNA, the CDR3 is TGTGCCATCAAAGGTGCCGATAACGAGCAGTACTTC. It translates to CAIKGADNEQYF.

This clone showed up just a few times. This rearrangement joins TRBV9 to TRBJ2-6; D is ambiguous. This CDR3 is 16 amino acids long. Deletions cut 6 bases from V and 0 bases from J, with 13 bases between. The germline V gene encodes CDR1 SGDLS and CDR2 YYNGEE. CDR3 DNA: TGTGCCAGCAAAAGTGGGATTAGCTCTGGGGCCAACGTCCTGACTTTC. This translates into CASKSGISSGANVLTF.

This rearrangement joins TRBV19 to TRBJ2-2; D ambiguous. The CDR3 extends over 14 amino acids. Trimming left V 5 bases short and J 0 bases short, with 7 bases between. Germline V gene lookup returns CDR1 LNHDA and CDR2 SQIVND (reference sequence). In DNA, the CDR3 is TGTGCCAGTAGTGCCCGTTCGAACACCGGGGAGCTGTTTTTT. Translated, it gives CASSARSNTGELFF.

The chain carries TRBV18 and TRBJ1-1, with 11 bases matching TRBD1. V lost 1 base to trimming and J lost 4 bases; unmatched junction nucleotides: 2. The CDR3 runs to 15 residues. Germline V CDR1 and CDR2: KGHSH, LQKENI. The CDR3 coding sequence is TGTGCCAGCTCACCACGGACAGGGGGCTTCACTGAAGCTTTCTTT. Amino acid sequence: CASSPRTGGFTEAFF.

The CDR3 loop reads CASSLVRSRGETQYF. The CDR3 DNA follows: TGTGCCAGCAGCTTAGTAAGATCCCGGGGGGAGACCCAGTACTTC. The chain couples TRBV7-5 to TRBJ2-5; TRBD2 reflects the table's D call only, with no check against the DNA. TRBV7-5 is marked as a pseudogene. This CDR3 is built from 15 residues.